This T cell receptor (beta chain) derives from a study of response to subunit inactivated influenza vaccine. Trimming stripped 1 base from V and 5 bases from J, with 6 bases between. The CDR3 runs to 13 residues. Germline CDR1 is SEHNR and CDR2 is FQNEAQ (reference sequence). The table lists this clonotype with many counts. TCRdb fed the RT-PCR reads into MiXCR, producing one record per CDR3 protein. Here the sample spans a few hundred thousand distinct CDR3 sequences, around 15% being singletons. This rearrangement joins TRBV7-9 to TRBJ2-1; D remains unclear. Sequences were derived from PBMCs from blood, sampled 12 days after vaccination. The TCR sequence derives from a man aged 45-65 years who received an inactivated influenza vaccine. Here the CDR3 reads CASSLGNNNEQFF. The CDR3 nucleotides read TGTGCCAGCAGCTTAGGAAATAACAATGAGCAGTTCTTC.